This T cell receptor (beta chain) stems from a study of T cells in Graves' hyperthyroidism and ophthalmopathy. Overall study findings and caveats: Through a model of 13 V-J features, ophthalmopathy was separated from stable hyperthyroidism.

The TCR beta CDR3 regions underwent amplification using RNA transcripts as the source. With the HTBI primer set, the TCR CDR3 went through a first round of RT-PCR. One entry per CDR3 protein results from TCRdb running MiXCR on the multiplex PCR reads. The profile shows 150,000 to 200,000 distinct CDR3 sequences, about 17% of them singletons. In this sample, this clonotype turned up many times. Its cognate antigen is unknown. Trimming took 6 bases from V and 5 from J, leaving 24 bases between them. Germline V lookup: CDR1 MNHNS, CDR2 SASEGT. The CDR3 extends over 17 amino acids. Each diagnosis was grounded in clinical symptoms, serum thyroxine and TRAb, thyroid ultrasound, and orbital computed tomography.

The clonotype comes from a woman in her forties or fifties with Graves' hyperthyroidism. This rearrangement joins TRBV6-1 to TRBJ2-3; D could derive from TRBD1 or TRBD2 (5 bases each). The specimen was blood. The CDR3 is CASRPRGISRQGDTQYF. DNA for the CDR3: TGTGCCAGCAGGCCACGGGGCATCTCTCGCCAGGGAGATACGCAGTATTTT.